This T cell receptor (beta chain) was retrieved from a study of shared clonotypes between healthy human individuals. TCRdb keeps only in-frame clones here, not all; method: immunoSEQ multiplex PCR. The sample carries approximately 2.3 million clones, approximately 95% recorded once. For this clone: Other DNA sequences from this sample encode an identical CDR3 as well.

The V and J ends lost 3 bases and 5 bases respectively, with 10 bases between them. Germline CDR1 and CDR2: SGHDN and FVKESK. This CDR3 region has 13 residues. Sequencing was performed on naive CD4+ T cells from PBMCs. Subset given: CD45RA+ positively selected. The V gene is TRBV14, the J gene TRBJ1-2, with a weak D call TRBD1 (5 bases). The TCR sequence derives from a man younger than 35 in good health. Some clones in this sample may be carry-over from other donors' samples. In DNA, the CDR3 is TGTGCCAGCAGCCAGGGGGTACAGTATGGCTACACCTTC. Protein: CASSQGVQYGYTF.